These 9 T cell receptor beta chains originate from one sample sequenced in a study of spatial heterogeneity in lung cancer. TCRdb reprocessed the 5' RACE reads via MiXCR and lists one record per CDR3 protein. The sample includes about 61,000 distinct CDR3 sequences, 6.3% seen only once; the top ten take roughly 14%. Regarding time point: sample taken at primary tumor resection. This specimen was PBMCs, taken at surgery. The receptors were sampled from a female donor with early-stage non-small cell lung cancer.

This sequence joins TRBV10-3 and TRBJ2-5, with a tentative D call TRBD2 (6 bases). This CDR3 contains 13 residues. Germline V gene data show CDR1 as ENHRY and CDR2 as SYGVKD. V was clipped by 8 bases and J by 5 bases, with 15 bases between them. CDR3 amino acids: CAIGFSGGETQYF. DNA of the CDR3: TGTGCCATCGGGTTCAGTGGGGGGGAGACCCAGTACTTC.

In this sample, this clonotype turned up many times. The V call is TRBV6-4, the J call TRBJ2-3, with D tentatively TRBD1 or TRBD2 (6 bases each). The CDR3 sequence is 14 residues long. CDR1 is MRHNA and CDR2 is SNTAGT in the germline V gene. V was cut by 4 bases and J by 4 bases, with 12 bases left in between. The CDR3 nucleotides read TGTGCCAGCAGTGCGAGGGGGGCATCAGATACGCAGTATTTT. This translates into CASSARGASDTQYF.

The gene calls are TRBV6-5 and TRBJ1-5; D ambiguous. V was clipped by 2 bases and J by 5 bases, with 10 bases between them. Germline V CDR1 and CDR2: MNHEY, SVGAGI. The CDR3 contains 14 residues. CDR3 region: CASSYRDRDQPQHF. As DNA, the CDR3 is TGTGCCAGCAGTTACAGGGATAGGGATCAGCCCCAGCATTTT.

V is TRBV7-7 and J is TRBJ2-1; D perhaps matches TRBD2 (7 bases). The CDR3 sequence is 15 residues long. Germline loops: CDR1 SSHAT, CDR2 FNYEAQ (reference sequence). The V gene lost 5 bases and the J gene lost 5 bases, with 16 bases spanning the gap. Here the CDR3 DNA reads TGTGCCAGCAGCGTGGACAGAGGGGGGGACAATGAGCAGTTCTTC. Encoded protein: CASSVDRGGDNEQFF.

There are a few counts of this clonotype. The J gene is TRBJ2-7, the V gene TRBV20-1; 9 bases map to TRBD2. Germline assignment: CDR1 DFQATT and CDR2 SNEGSKA (reference sequence). This CDR3 is built from 13 residues. Trimming took 3 bases from V and 2 from J; bases not matched to a gene: 2. CDR3 in DNA: TGCAGTGCTAGGTGGACTAGCGCCTACGAGCAGTACTTC. Amino acid sequence: CSARWTSAYEQYF.

This clonotype came up many times. The chain carries TRBV20-1 and TRBJ2-3; 10 nucleotides match TRBD1. V gave up 7 bases and J gave up 7 bases; unmatched junction bases: 8. In germline, CDR1 is DFQATT, CDR2 SNEGSKA (reference sequence). There are 13 residues in the CDR3. The CDR3 is CSDTGQGLNTQYF. CDR3 DNA: TGCAGTGACACGGGACAGGGGCTAAATACGCAGTATTTT.

This clonotype appeared many times. The chain joins TRBV10-3 to TRBJ1-1, with D hard to call. From germline, CDR1 is ENHRY and CDR2 SYGVKD. V shed 0 bases and J shed 3 bases, with 11 bases lying between them. The CDR3 covers 15 residues. This CDR3 reads CAISESRDRDTEAFF. CDR3 nucleotide sequence: TGTGCCATCAGTGAGTCAAGGGATCGGGACACTGAAGCTTTCTTT.

Only a few counts were recorded for this clonotype. The chain carries TRBV28 and TRBJ2-3; no clear D gene. Trimming left V 5 bases short and J 4 bases short, with 4 bases between. Germline V gives CDR1 MDHEN, CDR2 SYDVKM. This CDR3 spans 11 amino acids. For the CDR3, the DNA is TGTGCCAGCAGTCATTCAGATACGCAGTATTTT. The encoded protein is CASSHSDTQYF.

This clonotype showed up many times. The rearrangement links TRBV6-1 to TRBJ1-5; possibly TRBD1 for D (5 bases). This CDR3 comprises 15 residues. V lost 4 bases, J lost 4 bases, and 14 bases lay in between. CDR1 and CDR2 (germline): MNHNS, SASEGT. The DNA of the CDR3 is TGTGCCAGCAGTGTTGGTGAAGGACAAAATCAGCCCCAGCATTTT. Translation gives CASSVGEGQNQPQHF.